The 27 T cell receptor beta chains below were found in one sample sequenced in a study of T cells in Graves' hyperthyroidism and ophthalmopathy. The source material, RNA transcripts, was used to amplify TCR beta CDR3 regions. Initially, a first-round RT-PCR of the TCR CDR3 employed the HTBI primer set. TCRdb used MiXCR to reprocess the multiplex PCR reads, holding one entry per CDR3 protein. The data contain 330,000 or so distinct CDR3 sequences, approximately 18% of them singletons. Sequences were obtained from blood. These TCRs come from a man aged 45-60 years with Graves' ophthalmopathy.

To note about this clonotype: This clone may be a read error of a much larger clone one base away. The chain employs TRBV3-1 and TRBJ2-7; D is perhaps TRBD1 (5 bases). CDR1 LGHDT and CDR2 YNNKEL come from the germline V gene (reference sequence). V lost 6 bases to trimming and J lost 7 bases, with 13 bases between them. This CDR3 has 12 residues. The CDR3 coding sequence is TGTGCCAGCAGACAGGCGTTCTTGGAGCAGTACTTC. Encoded protein: CASRQAFLEQYF.

This clonotype came up a few times. The chain's CDR3 is CASAQGRLSSGNTIYF. DNA of the CDR3: TGTGCCAGCGCCCAGGGACGCCTAAGCTCTGGAAACACCATATATTTT. The chain combines TRBV12-3 or TRBV12-4 with TRBJ1-3; possibly TRBD1 for D (5 bases). The CDR3 sequence is 16 residues long. The V end lost 8 bases, the J end lost 0 bases, and 17 bases lay between the germline ends.

J is TRBJ2-5 and V is TRBV7-3; 12 positions match TRBD2. V was pared by 5 bases and J by 7 bases, with 5 bases of the junction left unmatched. Per germline, CDR1 SGHTA and CDR2 FQGTGA. The CDR3 runs 14 residues. CDR3 DNA: TGTGCCAGCAGCATTCTAGCGGGAGGGGGGACCCAGTACTTC. Its protein is CASSILAGGGTQYF.

This clonotype was seen just once. V usage is TRBV30 and J usage is TRBJ1-2, with 7 bases lining up with TRBD1. CDR3 length equals 13 residues. V lost 2 bases, J lost 5 bases, and 5 bases stayed unmatched. The germline V gene has CDR1 GTSNPN and CDR2 SVGIG (reference sequence). CDR3: CAWSRDRAYGYTF. Here the CDR3 DNA reads TGTGCCTGGAGTAGGGACAGAGCTTATGGCTACACCTTC.

The chain carries TRBV24-1 and TRBJ1-2; D uncertain. Per the germline V gene, CDR1 is KGHDR and CDR2 is SFDVKD. CDR3 length: 14 residues. Trimming cost V 0 bases and J 8 bases, with 12 bases left between them. CDR3 in DNA: TGTGCCACCAGTGATTTGTACCAATCCGCCGGCTACACCTTC. It is translated as CATSDLYQSAGYTF.

This clonotype was seen ten or more times. This chain's CDR3 is CASSLARAGGAVQHF. The CDR3 DNA is TGTGCCAGCAGTTTAGCGAGGGCAGGGGGCGCGGTCCAGCATTTT. The gene calls are TRBV28 and TRBJ1-5; 8 bases align to TRBD1. CDR1 is MDHEN, CDR2 SYDVKM, per germline. V gave up 2 bases and J gave up 12 bases; unmatched junction bases: 12. The CDR3 has 15 amino acids.

As regards this clonotype: The junction shows a germline mismatch at one end, possibly a read error. The chain has TRBV7-7 and TRBJ2-5; TRBD1 might be the D (5 bases). CDR3 length: 13 residues. CDR1 and CDR2 (germline): SSHAT, FNYEAQ (reference sequence). The CDR3 loop reads CASSLDSKQTQYF. CDR3 DNA: TGTGCTAGCAGCTTAGACAGTAAACAGACCCAGTACTTC.

This clonotype was counted ten times or more. V gene TRBV30 combines with J gene TRBJ2-3; 9 bases map to TRBD2. CDR3 size: 14 residues. V lost 2 bases and J lost 5; bases outside the gene matches: 5. Germline CDR1 GTSNPN, CDR2 SVGIG (reference sequence). The DNA of the CDR3 is TGTGCCTGGAGTACCGGACTAGCGATAGATACGCAGTATTTT. This codes for CAWSTGLAIDTQYF.

This clonotype was counted many times. V gene TRBV7-9 combines with J gene TRBJ2-1, with D perhaps assigned TRBD1 or TRBD2 (6 bases each). The germline V gene has CDR1 SEHNR and CDR2 FQNEAQ (reference sequence). CDR3 length equals 16 residues. V shed 5 bases and J shed 7 bases, with 21 bases lying between them. CDR3 in DNA: TGTGCCAGCAGCATAGGGGGGAGCGGGCGAGGAAATGAGCAGTTCTTC. Protein product: CASSIGGSGRGNEQFF.

The chain is built from TRBV27 and TRBJ1-1; unclear D gene. The CDR3 is 14 amino acids. Germline V lookup: CDR1 MNHEY, CDR2 SMNVEV (reference sequence). Trimming removed 2 bases from V and 2 bases from J, with 9 bases in between. CDR3 amino acids: CASSLRNSNTEAFF. In DNA, the CDR3 is TGTGCCAGCAGTTTAAGAAATTCAAACACTGAAGCTTTCTTT.

This clonotype was detected many times. V and J are TRBV2 and TRBJ2-5, with TRBD2 identical over 8 bases. This CDR3 contains 14 residues. The germline gives CDR1 SNHLY, CDR2 FYNNEI. Unmatched junction bases numbered 3, after V lost 2 bases and J lost 4 bases. The CDR3, as DNA: TGTGCCAGCAGTGAACCGGCGGGGGGAGAGACCCAGTACTTC. Amino acids: CASSEPAGGETQYF.

With regard to this clonotype: Possible read error: a much larger clone is one base away. The V call is TRBV3-1, the J call TRBJ2-7; D not resolved. The CDR3 extends over 12 amino acids. Germline V gene data show CDR1 as LGHDT and CDR2 as YNNKEL (reference sequence). The CDR3 DNA sequence: TGTGCCGGCAGCCAGCTCAACTACGAGCAGTACTTC. This codes for CAGSQLNYEQYF.

About this clonotype: One end of the junction is discordant with germline, which a read error may explain. This chain links TRBV7-2 with TRBJ2-2, with D perhaps matching TRBD2 (5 bases). CDR1 and CDR2 from the germline V gene are SGHTA and FQGNSA. The CDR3 loop spans 14 amino acids. CDR3 sequence (DNA): TGTGCCAGCAGCCGAAGTACGAACACCGGGGAGCTGCTTTTT. It codes for CASSRSTNTGELLF.

CDR3 in amino acids: CASQQLYSNQPQHF. The DNA for the CDR3 is TGTGCCAGCCAACAGTTGTATAGCAATCAGCCCCAGCATTTT. The V and J genes are TRBV7-2 and TRBJ1-5; D unclear. CDR1 and CDR2 from the germline V gene are SGHTA and FQGNSA. V was shortened by 8 bases and J by 0 bases, with 11 bases between the two germline ends. This CDR3 is 14 amino acids long.

The chain links TRBV5-4 to TRBJ2-2; D possibly corresponds to TRBD1 (6 bases). Trimming shortened V by 4 bases and J by 7 bases, and 11 bases separated the two germline ends. Germline lookup yields CDR1 SGHNT and CDR2 YYREEE (reference sequence). This CDR3 has 13 amino acids. The CDR3 loop reads CASSTQGGGELFF. DNA of the CDR3: TGTGCCAGCAGCACACAGGGTGGCGGGGAGCTGTTTTTT.

This clonotype has a count of ten or more. The chain employs TRBV2 and TRBJ2-1; tentatively, D is TRBD1 (6 bases). CDR1 SNHLY and CDR2 FYNNEI come from the germline V gene. Trimming removed 7 bases at V and 3 bases at J, with 7 bases between. This CDR3 has 12 amino acids. CDR3 region: CASKGHYNEQFF. The CDR3, as DNA: TGTGCCAGCAAGGGACACTACAATGAGCAGTTCTTC.

The DNA for the CDR3 is TGCAGTGCTAGAGGGTCGGGCATCAGCTCCTATAATTCACCCCTCCACTTT. Translating it yields CSARGSGISSYNSPLHF. The J gene is TRBJ1-6, the V gene TRBV20-1; the D is unclear. Germline-derived CDR1 and CDR2 are DFQATT and SNEGSKA (reference sequence). This CDR3 contains 17 residues. Trimming took 1 base from V and 0 from J, leaving 13 bases between them.

The rearrangement joins TRBV27 to TRBJ2-7; D not resolved. CDR3 length: 14 residues. V shed 5 bases and J shed 1 base, with 12 bases lying between them. CDR1 is MNHEY, CDR2 SMNVEV, per germline (reference sequence). Written as DNA, the CDR3 is TGTGCCAGCAGTAACCGGGTTCCTTCCTACGAGCAGTACTTC. Protein sequence: CASSNRVPSYEQYF.

The chain recombines TRBV28 with TRBJ1-2; the D gene is possibly TRBD1 (5 bases). The CDR3 spans 14 residues. V dropped 1 base and J dropped 5 bases, with 11 bases sitting between them. The germline V gene encodes CDR1 MDHEN and CDR2 SYDVKM. The DNA of the CDR3 is TGTGCCAGCAGTTTATTGGGGGAAAGGTATGGCTACACCTTC. Protein product: CASSLLGERYGYTF.

The chain combines TRBV7-3 with TRBJ2-3; D unresolved. CDR3 length: 13 amino acids. Trimming removed 4 bases at V and 1 base at J, with 6 bases between. The germline V gene encodes CDR1 SGHTA and CDR2 FQGTGA. The CDR3 bases are TGTGCCAGCAGCTCTCGAGGCACAGATACGCAGTATTTT. It encodes CASSSRGTDTQYF.

This clonotype was detected ten times or more. J is TRBJ1-5 and V is TRBV12-3 or TRBV12-4; tentative D call: TRBD1 (6 bases). This CDR3 comprises 14 residues. V lost 6 bases to trimming and J lost 4 bases, with 13 bases between them. DNA of the CDR3: TGTGCCAGCAGAACAGGGAGCCAGAATCAGCCCCAGCATTTT. This translates into CASRTGSQNQPQHF.

V gene TRBV20-1 combines with J gene TRBJ2-4, with D unresolved. V was cut by 5 bases and J by 6 bases, with 8 bases left in between. This CDR3 spans 11 amino acids. From germline, CDR1 is DFQATT and CDR2 SNEGSKA (reference sequence). The CDR3 sequence is CSAGLLNIQYF. CDR3 coding DNA: TGCAGTGCTGGGTTATTAAACATTCAGTACTTC.

This clonotype was recorded a few times. This chain links TRBV13 with TRBJ2-1; 11 positions agree with TRBD2. Losses at the gene ends were 5 bases for V and 15 bases for J; bases not matched to a gene: 15. The length of the CDR3 is 15 residues. Germline V gives CDR1 PRHDT, CDR2 FYEKMQ (reference sequence). CDR3 region: CASSIGTSGLQLGFF. The CDR3 bases are TGTGCCAGCAGCATCGGGACTAGCGGCCTTCAGTTGGGGTTCTTC.

This clonotype was counted at least ten times. The rearrangement links TRBV7-3 to TRBJ2-5; D tentatively reads TRBD1 or TRBD2 (5 bases each). Trimming took off 4 bases at V and 3 bases at J, with 9 bases between the two ends. In germline, CDR1 is SGHTA, CDR2 FQGTGA. CDR3 length: 13 residues. The CDR3 DNA follows: TGTGCCAGCAGCTATGGGACCGAAGAGACCCAGTACTTC. It specifies CASSYGTEETQYF.

V and J are TRBV10-3 and TRBJ2-3; tentative D call: TRBD2 (5 bases). This CDR3 has 13 residues. V gave up 6 bases and J gave up 1 base, with 8 bases separating them. CDR1 ENHRY and CDR2 SYGVKD come from the germline V gene. CDR3 sequence reads: CAISRGGTDTQYF. The CDR3 DNA reads TGTGCCATCAGCCGGGGTGGCACAGATACGCAGTATTTT.

At least ten counts were recorded for this clonotype. The rearrangement links TRBV24-1 to TRBJ2-3; 10 bases are shared with TRBD1. The junction had 3 bases not matched to a gene; V was cut back by 4 bases and J by 0 bases. The CDR3 runs to 16 residues. Germline CDR1 is KGHDR and CDR2 is SFDVKD. The CDR3, as DNA: TGTGCCACCAGTGACCGGACAGGGGGTAGCACAGATACGCAGTATTTT. This gives the protein CATSDRTGGSTDTQYF.

This clonotype was detected only a few times. The chain combines TRBV20-1 with TRBJ2-5; TRBD2 might be the D (5 bases). This CDR3 comprises 15 residues. V lost 6 bases to trimming and J lost 9 bases, with 26 bases between them. Germline loops: CDR1 DFQATT, CDR2 SNEGSKA (reference sequence). The CDR3 loop is CSAHQSASPDRAQYF. The CDR3 region has the DNA TGCAGTGCCCATCAATCCGCTAGCCCCGATAGGGCCCAGTACTTC.